This T cell receptor (beta chain) is drawn from a study of blood T cell repertoires in COVID-19 (TCRdb year 2020). Context from the whole study: Samples from collaborators originated in the United States, Italy and Spain and spanned both the acute and convalescent phases of COVID-19. The samples were drawn from two sources: the first 160 participants of the ongoing ImmuneRACE study, and 950 to 1,500 subjects contributed by 6 global collaborators. The repertoires were released in a freely available public database meant as a resource for research on the immune response to SARS-CoV-2. Sample metadata almost always included a de-identified subject ID, COVID-19 status, age in years and sex. HLA class I and class II types, where available, came from metadata supplied by the sample provider rather than from assay-based typing. The dataset comprised deeply sampled blood TCRbeta repertoires from subjects exposed to, actively infected with, or recovered from COVID-19. The prospective study material was composed of cDNA or gDNA derived from T cells, B-cell-depleted T cells, or PBMCs.

Whole blood was collected in K2EDTA tubes by collaborating institutions according to the institutions' own protocols. For TCRbeta analysis, collaborators shipped samples in one of three forms: frozen whole blood, isolated PBMCs, or DNA extracted from either of those sample types. The immunoSEQ Assay, a bias-controlled multiplex PCR, was used to amplify TCRbeta CDR3 regions from genomic DNA. As for how the authors treated the data: The number of nucleated cells in each sample was estimated by amplification of reference gene primers within the assay. Sequence reads were collapsed and filtered to measure the absolute abundance of every unique TCRbeta CDR3 rearrangement. Productive Simpson clonality was computed per sample as the square root of Simpson's diversity index over productive rearrangements. TCRdb took this table from immuneACCESS and kept in-frame rearrangements with V and J called. Such tables lack part of the clones; where checked against another copy, unresolved V genes explain under half of the gap, and the rest is unexplained. Clone size and V and J calls were adopted from that table, with D and trimming inferred from the DNA. This sample has 80,000 to 95,000 clones in its table, and over 75% of those were observed once. Of the sample, about 14% falls within the top ten clones.

In regard to this clone: Its antigen target is currently unknown. Base qualities were left out, and no much larger clone turns up one base away.

The investigation overall reported the following: The quantity of clinical and demographic metadata differed by source and by participant and was supplied without curation.

The CDR3 runs 16 residues from the cysteine to the phenylalanine. Just the 48-base CDR3 DNA is kept, in frame starting at base 1. Here V drops 0 bases and J drops 5 bases, and the junction holds 7 bases not matched to any gene. Looking up the germline V gene yields CDR1 SGHTS and CDR2 YDEGEE. Sequencing input: peripheral blood. The sequence derives from a woman in her 70s with acute or convalescent COVID-19. In this chain, TRBV5-8 is recombined with TRBJ2-5; a stretch of 10 junction bases matches TRBD2. The CDR3 protein sequence reads: CASSLVSGGASETQYF. The bases are TGTGCCAGCAGCTTGGTCAGCGGGGGGGCGAGTGAGACCCAGTACTTC.